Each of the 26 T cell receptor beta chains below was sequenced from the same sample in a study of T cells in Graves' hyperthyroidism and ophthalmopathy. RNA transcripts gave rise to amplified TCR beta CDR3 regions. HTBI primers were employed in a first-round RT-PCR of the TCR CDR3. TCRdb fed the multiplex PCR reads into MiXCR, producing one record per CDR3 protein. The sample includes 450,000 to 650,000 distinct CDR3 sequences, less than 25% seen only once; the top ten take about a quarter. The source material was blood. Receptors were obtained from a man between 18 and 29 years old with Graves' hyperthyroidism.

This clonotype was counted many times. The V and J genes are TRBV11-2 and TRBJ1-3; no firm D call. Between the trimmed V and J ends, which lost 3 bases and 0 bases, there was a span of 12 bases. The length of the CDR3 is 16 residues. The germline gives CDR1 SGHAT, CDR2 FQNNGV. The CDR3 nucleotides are TGTGCCAGCAGCTTTGATTCCGGGTTCTCTGGAAACACCATATATTTT. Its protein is CASSFDSGFSGNTIYF. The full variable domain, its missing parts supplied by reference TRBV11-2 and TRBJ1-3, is EAGVAQSPRYKIIEKRQSVAFWCNPISGHATLYWYQQILGQGPKLLIQFQNNGVVDDSQLPKDRFSAERLKGVDSTLKIQPAKLEDSAVYLCASSFDSGFSGNTIYFGEGSWLTVV.

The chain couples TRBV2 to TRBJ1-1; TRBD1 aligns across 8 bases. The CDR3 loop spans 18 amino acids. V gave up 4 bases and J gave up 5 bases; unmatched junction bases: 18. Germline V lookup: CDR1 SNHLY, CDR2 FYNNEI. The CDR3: CASSVPDRVRLGNTEAFF. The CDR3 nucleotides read TGTGCCAGCAGTGTTCCGGACAGGGTTCGTTTAGGGAATACTGAAGCTTTCTTT.

CDR3 bases: TGTGCCAGCAGCTACCGGGACAGGGATAGTTACGAGCAGTACTTC. Protein product: CASSYRDRDSYEQYF. V and J are TRBV6-2 or TRBV6-3 and TRBJ2-7; TRBD1 agrees at 9 bases. CDR1 and CDR2 (germline): MNHEY, SVGEGT. This CDR3 comprises 15 residues. With V trimmed by 6 bases and J by 4 bases, 10 bases remained unmatched.

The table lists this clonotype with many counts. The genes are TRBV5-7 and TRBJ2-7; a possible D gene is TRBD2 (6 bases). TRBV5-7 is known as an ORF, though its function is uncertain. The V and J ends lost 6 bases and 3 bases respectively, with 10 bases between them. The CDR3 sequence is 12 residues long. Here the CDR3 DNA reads TGTGCCAGCATCCCCGGGGGCTACGAGCAGTACTTC. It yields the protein CASIPGGYEQYF.

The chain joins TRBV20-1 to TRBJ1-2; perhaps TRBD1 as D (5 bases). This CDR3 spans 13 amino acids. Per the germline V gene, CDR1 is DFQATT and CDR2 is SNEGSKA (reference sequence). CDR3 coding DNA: TGCAGCGCGTCCGACGGGGGTGGCTATGGCTACACCTTC. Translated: CSASDGGGYGYTF.

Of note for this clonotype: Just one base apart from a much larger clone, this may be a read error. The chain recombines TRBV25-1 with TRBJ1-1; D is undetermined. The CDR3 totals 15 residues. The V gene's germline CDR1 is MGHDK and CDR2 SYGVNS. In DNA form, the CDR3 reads TGTGCCAGTCTCGTGTCTCGGGATTATGACACTGAAGCTTGCTTT. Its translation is CASLVSRDYDTEACF.

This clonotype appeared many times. The CDR3 DNA reads as TGTGCCTGGAGTGGACTAGCGGCGAACACCGGGGAGCTGTTTTTT. Translating gives CAWSGLAANTGELFF. The genes are TRBV30 and TRBJ2-2; 9 positions agree with TRBD2. With V trimmed by 1 base and J by 0 bases, 0 bases remained unmatched. The CDR3 runs 15 residues. Germline loops: CDR1 GTSNPN, CDR2 SVGIG (reference sequence).

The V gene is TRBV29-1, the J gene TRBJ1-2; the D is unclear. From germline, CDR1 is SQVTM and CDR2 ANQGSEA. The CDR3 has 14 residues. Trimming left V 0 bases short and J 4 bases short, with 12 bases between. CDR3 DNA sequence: TGCAGCGTTGAAGATCGGAAACAGACCTATGGCTACACCTTC. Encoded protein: CSVEDRKQTYGYTF.

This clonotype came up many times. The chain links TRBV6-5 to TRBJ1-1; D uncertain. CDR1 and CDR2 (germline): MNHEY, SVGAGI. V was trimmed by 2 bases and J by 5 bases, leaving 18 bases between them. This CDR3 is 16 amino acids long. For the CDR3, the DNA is TGTGCCAGCAGTTACCGACCAATTAGCATGGGAACTGAAGCTTTCTTT. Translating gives CASSYRPISMGTEAFF.

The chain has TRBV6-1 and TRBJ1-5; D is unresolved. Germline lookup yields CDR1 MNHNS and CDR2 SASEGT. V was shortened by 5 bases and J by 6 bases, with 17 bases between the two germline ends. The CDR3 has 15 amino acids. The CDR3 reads CASSPPGSGRQPQHF. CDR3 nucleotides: TGTGCCAGCAGTCCCCCAGGAAGTGGTCGTCAGCCCCAGCATTTT.

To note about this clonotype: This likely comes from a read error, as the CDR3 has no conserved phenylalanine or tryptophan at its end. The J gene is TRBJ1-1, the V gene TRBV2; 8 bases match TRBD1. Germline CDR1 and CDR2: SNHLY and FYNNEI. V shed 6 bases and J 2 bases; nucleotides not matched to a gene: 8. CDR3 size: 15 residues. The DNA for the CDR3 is TGTGCCAGCAGCCCTTGGACAGGGTTTAACACTGAAGCTTTCTAT. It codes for CASSPWTGFNTEAFY.

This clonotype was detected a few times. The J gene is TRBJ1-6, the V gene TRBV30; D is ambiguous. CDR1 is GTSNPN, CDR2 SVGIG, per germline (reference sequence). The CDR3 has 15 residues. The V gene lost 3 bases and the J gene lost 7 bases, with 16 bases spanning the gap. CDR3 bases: TGTGCCTGGAGGGGTGAAGGATTGGAGAATTCACCCCTCCACTTT. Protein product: CAWRGEGLENSPLHF. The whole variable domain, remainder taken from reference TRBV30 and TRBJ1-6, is SQTIHQWPATLVQPVGSPLSLECTVEGTSNPNLYWYRQAAGRGLQLLFYSVGIGQISSEVPQNLSASRPQDRQFILSSKKLLLSDSGFYLCAWRGEGLENSPLHFGNGTRLTVT.

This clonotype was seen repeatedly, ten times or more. This chain's CDR3 is CASSMGLRYTF. CDR3 nucleotide sequence: TGTGCCAGTAGTATGGGCCTCAGGTACACCTTC. The chain uses TRBV19 and TRBJ1-2; no reliable D call. Germline V gene data show CDR1 as LNHDA and CDR2 as SQIVND (reference sequence). V lost 3 bases and J 11 bases, leaving 10 bases between the germline ends. The CDR3 spans 11 residues.

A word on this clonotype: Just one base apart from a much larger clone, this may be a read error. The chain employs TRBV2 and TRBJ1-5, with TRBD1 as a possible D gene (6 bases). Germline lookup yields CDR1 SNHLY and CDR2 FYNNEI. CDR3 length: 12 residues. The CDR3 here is CASSRGPRPHHF. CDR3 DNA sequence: TGTGCCAGCAGCAGGGGCCCTAGGCCCCATCATTTT.

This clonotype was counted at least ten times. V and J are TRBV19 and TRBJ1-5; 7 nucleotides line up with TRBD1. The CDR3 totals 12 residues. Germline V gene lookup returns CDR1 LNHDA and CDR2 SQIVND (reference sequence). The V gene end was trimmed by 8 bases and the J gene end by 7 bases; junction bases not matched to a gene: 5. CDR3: CASQGVHQPQHF. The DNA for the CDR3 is TGTGCCAGTCAGGGGGTCCACCAGCCCCAGCATTTT.

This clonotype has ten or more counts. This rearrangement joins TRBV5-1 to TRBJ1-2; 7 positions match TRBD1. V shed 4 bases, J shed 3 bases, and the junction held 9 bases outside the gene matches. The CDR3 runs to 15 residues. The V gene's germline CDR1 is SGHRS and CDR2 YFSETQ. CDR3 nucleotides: TGCGCCAGCAGCCCGACAGGGAGAAAGGACTATGGCTACACCTTC. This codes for CASSPTGRKDYGYTF.

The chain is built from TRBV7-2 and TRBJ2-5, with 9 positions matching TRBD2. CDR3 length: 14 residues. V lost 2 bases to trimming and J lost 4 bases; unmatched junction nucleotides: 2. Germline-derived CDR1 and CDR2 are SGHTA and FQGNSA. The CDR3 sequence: CASSLLAGLETQYF. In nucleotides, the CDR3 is TGTGCCAGCAGCTTACTAGCGGGGTTAGAGACCCAGTACTTC.

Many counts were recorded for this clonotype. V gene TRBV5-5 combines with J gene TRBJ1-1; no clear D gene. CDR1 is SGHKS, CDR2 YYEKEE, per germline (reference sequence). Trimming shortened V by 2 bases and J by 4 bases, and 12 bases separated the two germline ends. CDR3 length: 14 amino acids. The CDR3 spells CASSLGMERTEAFF. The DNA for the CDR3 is TGTGCCAGCAGCTTAGGAATGGAACGCACTGAAGCTTTCTTT.

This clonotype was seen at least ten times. This CDR3 reads CASSSPGQGAEQPQHF. CDR3 sequence (DNA): TGTGCCAGCAGCTCCCCGGGACAGGGGGCTGAACAGCCCCAGCATTTT. This chain joins TRBV7-2 and TRBJ1-5, with 12 bases aligning to TRBD1. CDR3 length: 16 residues. The junction had 8 bases not matched to a gene; V was cut back by 4 bases and J by 7 bases. Per germline, CDR1 SGHTA and CDR2 FQGNSA.

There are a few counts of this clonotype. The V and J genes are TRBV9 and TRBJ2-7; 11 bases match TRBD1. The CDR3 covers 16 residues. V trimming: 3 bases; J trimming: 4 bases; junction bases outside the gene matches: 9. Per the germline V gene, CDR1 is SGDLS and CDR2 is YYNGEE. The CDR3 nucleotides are TGTGCCAGCAGCGACTCACCGGGACAGGGGGTTTACGAGCAGTACTTC. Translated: CASSDSPGQGVYEQYF.

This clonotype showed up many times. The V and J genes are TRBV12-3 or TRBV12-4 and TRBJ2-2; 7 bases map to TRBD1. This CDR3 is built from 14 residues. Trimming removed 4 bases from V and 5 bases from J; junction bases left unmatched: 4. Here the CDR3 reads CASSSGTATGELFF. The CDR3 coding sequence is TGTGCCAGCAGTTCCGGGACAGCTACCGGGGAGCTGTTTTTT.

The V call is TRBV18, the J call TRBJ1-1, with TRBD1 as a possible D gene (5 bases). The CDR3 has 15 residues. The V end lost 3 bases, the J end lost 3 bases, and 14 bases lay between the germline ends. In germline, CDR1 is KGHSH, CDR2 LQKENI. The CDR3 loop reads CASSPLGRGDTEAFF. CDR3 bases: TGTGCCAGCTCACCTTTGGGGAGAGGGGACACTGAAGCTTTCTTT. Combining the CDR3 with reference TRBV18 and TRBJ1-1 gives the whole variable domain NAGVMQNPRHLVRRRGQEARLRCSPMKGHSHVYWYRQLPEEGLKFMVYLQKENIIDESGMPKERFSAEFPKEGPSILRIQQVVRGDSAAYFCASSPLGRGDTEAFFGQGTRLTVV.

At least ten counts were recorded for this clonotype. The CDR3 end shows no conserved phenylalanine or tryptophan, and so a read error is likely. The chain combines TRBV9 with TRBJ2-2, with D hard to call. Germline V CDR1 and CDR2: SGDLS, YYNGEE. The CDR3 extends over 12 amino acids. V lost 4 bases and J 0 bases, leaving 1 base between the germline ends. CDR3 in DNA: TGTGCCAGCAGCACGAACACCGGGGAGCTGTTTTCT. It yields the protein CASSTNTGELFS.

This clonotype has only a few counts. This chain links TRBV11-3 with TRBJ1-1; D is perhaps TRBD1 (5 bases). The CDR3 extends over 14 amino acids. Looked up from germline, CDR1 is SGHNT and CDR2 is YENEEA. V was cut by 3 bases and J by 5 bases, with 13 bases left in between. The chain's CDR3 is CASSFRPGSTEAFF. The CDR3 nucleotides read TGTGCCAGCAGCTTCAGGCCAGGGTCGACTGAAGCTTTCTTT.

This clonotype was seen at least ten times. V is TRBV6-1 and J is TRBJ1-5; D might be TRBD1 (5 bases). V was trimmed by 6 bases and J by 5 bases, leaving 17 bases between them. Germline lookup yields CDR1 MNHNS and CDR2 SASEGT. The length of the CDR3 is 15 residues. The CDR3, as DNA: TGTGCCAGCAGCCCCCTAGGGACGGGGGATCAGCCCCAGCATTTT. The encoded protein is CASSPLGTGDQPQHF.

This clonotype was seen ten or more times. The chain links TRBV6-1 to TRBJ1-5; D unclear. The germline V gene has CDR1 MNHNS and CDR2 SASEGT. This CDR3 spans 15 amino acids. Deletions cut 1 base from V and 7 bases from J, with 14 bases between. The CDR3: CASSEGVATYQPQHF. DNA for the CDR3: TGTGCCAGCAGTGAAGGGGTGGCGACTTACCAGCCCCAGCATTTT.